Below, one T cell receptor beta chain is given with its context. Germline V gene data show CDR1 as KGHSH and CDR2 as LQKENI. V lost 2 bases, J lost 4 bases, and 6 bases lay in between. The CDR3 runs to 13 residues. This sample is drawn from a study of control samples from healthy donors and cancer patients. Clones were sequenced by immunoSEQ multiplex PCR, and TCRdb holds only the in-frame ones, with some missing. Among 90,000 to 100,000 clones listed, 79% were seen once. Input material: blood. This clonotype originated in a woman between 25 and 40 years old in good health. This chain uses TRBV18 with TRBJ1-3; unclear D gene. As DNA, the CDR3 is TGTGCCAGCTCACCAGCGGCGGGAAACACCATATATTTT. Encoded protein: CASSPAAGNTIYF.